What follows describes a single TCR beta chain. This entry is derived from a study of blood T cell repertoires in COVID-19. This CDR3 spans 16 amino acids. Trimming cost V 0 bases and J 4 bases; bases outside gene matches: 7. Germline V gives CDR1 SGHTS, CDR2 YDEGEE. Some clones are missing from TCRdb's copy, which holds only in-frame ones; the method was immunoSEQ multiplex PCR. The sample has 300,000 to 400,000 clones, roughly 90% seen once. The sample taken for sequencing was peripheral blood. The source of this sequence is a woman in her thirties with COVID-19, enrolled during active disease. The J gene is TRBJ2-5, the V gene TRBV5-8; 9 bases align to TRBD2. Written as DNA, the CDR3 is TGTGCCAGCAGCTTGGTCGGGACTAGCTTTGTAGAGACCCAGTACTTC. This sequence encodes CASSLVGTSFVETQYF.